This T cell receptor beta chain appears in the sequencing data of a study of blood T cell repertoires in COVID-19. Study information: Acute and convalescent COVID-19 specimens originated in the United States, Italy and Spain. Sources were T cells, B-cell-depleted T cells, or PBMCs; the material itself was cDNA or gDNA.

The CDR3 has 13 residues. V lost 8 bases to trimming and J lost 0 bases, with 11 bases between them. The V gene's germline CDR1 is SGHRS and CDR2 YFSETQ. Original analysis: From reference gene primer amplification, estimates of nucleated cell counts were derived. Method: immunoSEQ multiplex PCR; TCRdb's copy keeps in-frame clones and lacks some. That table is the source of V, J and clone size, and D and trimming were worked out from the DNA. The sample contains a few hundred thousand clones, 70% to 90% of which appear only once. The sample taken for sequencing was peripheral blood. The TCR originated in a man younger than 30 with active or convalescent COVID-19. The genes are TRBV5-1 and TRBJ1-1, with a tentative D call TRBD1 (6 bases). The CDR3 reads CASMGQMNTEAFF. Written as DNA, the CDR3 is TGCGCCAGTATGGGACAAATGAACACTGAAGCTTTCTTT.